This T cell receptor (beta chain) was observed in a study of T-cell reconstitution after alpha-beta-depleted transplantation in children. The CDR3 is 14 amino acids. Trimming left V 5 bases short and J 5 bases short, with 16 bases between. Germline loops: CDR1 DFQATT, CDR2 SNEGSKA (reference sequence). The TCRbeta library was prepared with unique molecular identifiers. TCRdb processed the PCR reads anew with MiXCR; each CDR3 protein has one entry. The sample lists some 590,000 distinct CDR3 sequences; about 10% were seen once. In this sample, this clonotype turned up many times. The clonotype comes from a human donor who donated a stem cell graft to a child with acute myeloid leukemia. This chain links TRBV20-1 with TRBJ2-1; no firm D call. The material was PBMCs from the stem cell graft donor, obtained from the stem cell graft. The CDR3 protein is CSAPSSGGDNEQFF. The DNA of the CDR3 is TGCAGTGCTCCTTCGTCTGGCGGTGACAATGAGCAGTTCTTC.